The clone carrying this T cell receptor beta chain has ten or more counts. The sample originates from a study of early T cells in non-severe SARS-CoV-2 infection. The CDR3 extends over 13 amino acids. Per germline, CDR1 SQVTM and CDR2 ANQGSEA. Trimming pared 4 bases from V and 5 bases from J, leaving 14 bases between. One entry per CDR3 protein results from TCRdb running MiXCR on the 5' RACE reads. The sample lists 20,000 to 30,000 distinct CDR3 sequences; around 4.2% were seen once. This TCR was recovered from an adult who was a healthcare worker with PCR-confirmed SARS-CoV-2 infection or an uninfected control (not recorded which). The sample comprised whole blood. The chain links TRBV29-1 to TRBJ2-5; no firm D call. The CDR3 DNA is TGCAGCGTTGCTGTGCGGCAACGGGAGACCCAGTACTTC. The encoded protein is CSVAVRQRETQYF.